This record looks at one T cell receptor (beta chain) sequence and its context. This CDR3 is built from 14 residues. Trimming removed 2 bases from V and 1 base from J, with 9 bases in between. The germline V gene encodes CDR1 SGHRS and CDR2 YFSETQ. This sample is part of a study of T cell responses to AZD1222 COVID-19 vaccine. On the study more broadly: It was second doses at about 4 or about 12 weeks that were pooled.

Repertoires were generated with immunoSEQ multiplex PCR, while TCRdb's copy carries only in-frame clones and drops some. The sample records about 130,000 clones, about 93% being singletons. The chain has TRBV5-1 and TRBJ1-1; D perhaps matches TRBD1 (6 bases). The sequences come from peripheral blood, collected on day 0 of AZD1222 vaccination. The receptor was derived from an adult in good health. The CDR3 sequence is CASSFPGQNTEAFF. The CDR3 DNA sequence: TGCGCCAGCAGCTTCCCGGGACAGAACACTGAAGCTTTCTTT.